One and the same sample provided the 5 T cell receptor beta chains below, sequenced in a study of HIV-infected patients and healthy controls (dated by TCRdb to between 2013 and 2015). Whole blood was used without fractionating the cells, so the repertoire represented all peripheral T cells without sorting. The library was made by 5' RACE. The sequencer listed for this sample is Illumina MiSeq. Using SuperScript III with primers targeting the alpha and beta constant regions, 400 to 550 ng of RNA was reverse transcribed. Alpha and beta chain libraries were generated separately via chain-specific third strand synthesis with multiplexing indices. Using fastp at Q25 and MiXCR, TCRdb reprocessed the public reads and kept productive beta chains. All rows with the same CDR3 protein become a single entry with the most common DNA and genes. Within this sample are 17,000 or so distinct CDR3 sequences, with approximately 5% of them counted one time only. Together, the top ten hold 1.9% of the sample.

Sequenced input: blood. Every receptor here comes from an adult in good health.

At least ten counts were recorded for this clonotype. V is TRBV27 and J is TRBJ2-3; TRBD2 aligns across 16 bases. The CDR3 loop spans 19 amino acids. Trimming removed 4 bases from V and 0 bases from J; junction bases left unmatched: 7. Germline V lookup: CDR1 MNHEY, CDR2 SMNVEV (reference sequence). This chain's CDR3 is CASSSQGTSGGASTDTQYF. The CDR3 DNA follows: TGTGCCAGCAGTTCGCAAGGGACTAGCGGGGGGGCTAGCACAGATACGCAGTATTTT.

By share of the sample, this clonotype is medium-sized. The chain has TRBV12-3 or TRBV12-4 and TRBJ1-5, with TRBD1 matching 7 bases. CDR3 length: 14 amino acids. The V segment lost 0 bases and the J segment 5 bases; nucleotides outside the gene matches: 1. CDR3 in DNA: TGTGCCAGCAGTTTAGCCAGGGGGGATCAGCCCCAGCATTTT. Translation gives CASSLARGDQPQHF.

This clonotype has a count of ten or more. The rearrangement uses TRBV7-8 and TRBJ2-7; TRBD1 agrees at 7 bases. In germline, CDR1 is SGHVS, CDR2 FQNEAQ. V was clipped by 1 base and J by 12 bases; unmatched bases: 15. The CDR3 length is 15 residues. The CDR3 bases are TGTGCCAGCAGCTTAGGAACCGGGACAGTTTTTAGTCGGTACTTC. It translates to CASSLGTGTVFSRYF.

The sample holds many counts of this clonotype. V and J are TRBV12-3 or TRBV12-4 and TRBJ2-3; the match to TRBD2 covers 7 bases. The CDR3 length is 16 residues. With V trimmed by 5 bases and J by 3 bases, 11 bases remained unmatched. In nucleotides, the CDR3 is TGTGCCAGCAGTACCGATCCGCGGGGGATAACAGATACGCAGTATTTT. Protein product: CASSTDPRGITDTQYF.

Many counts were recorded for this clonotype. CDR3 DNA sequence: TGTGCCAGCAGCCACCGGACGGACAATGAGCAGTTCTTC. Protein sequence: CASSHRTDNEQFF. The chain is built from TRBV7-6 and TRBJ2-1, with unresolved D. In germline, CDR1 is SGHVS, CDR2 FNYEAQ. With 5 bases removed from V and 5 bases from J, the gap between germline ends came to 10 bases. This CDR3 is built from 13 residues.